This paragraph reports one T cell receptor (beta chain). What antigen it recognizes has not been identified. Nothing much larger sits one base from this clone, and base qualities are not available. This sample was included in a study of somatic mutations in cytotoxic T cells in rheumatoid arthritis (dated by TCRdb to the late 2010s). At the level of the whole study: Patient peripheral blood (30 ml EDTA) was drawn right after diagnosis and before any treatment started. Some T-cell populations stained with V beta antibodies were sorted by flow on a FACSAria II or Sony SH800 to nearly 100% purity, with sorted V beta1+ cells additionally subjected to TCRB sequencing. Whether expanded CD8+ T-cell clones in untreated, newly diagnosed rheumatoid arthritis carry somatic mutations was the study question, and clonality was characterized with TCRB deep sequencing. TCRB deep sequencing covered roughly 60 patients with rheumatoid arthritis along with under 25 healthy controls. The median ages of the patient and control groups were essentially identical. Study-wide findings and limitations: Viral specificity could not be ruled out by absence from virus-specific databases, and the antigen targets of the expanded CD8+ clones remained unknown. CD8+ clonality increased with age in patients (Spearman r ≈ 0.49) but not in healthy controls. CD8+ T-cell clonality did not differ significantly between rheumatoid arthritis patients and age-matched healthy controls. Several identical CD8+ TCRB sequences were found in both blood and synovial fluid, and in 8 of 65 patients the largest CD8+ clone exceeded 20% of CD8+ cells.

Flow cytometry confirmed the purity of CD4+ and CD8+ cells that had been isolated by positive magnetic bead selection on an AutoMACS. Clonal expansions were first screened by flow cytometry with a TCR V beta antibody panel, then characterized by TCRB deep sequencing of sorted CD8+ fractions. Peripheral blood mononuclear cells were obtained using density gradient separation with Ficoll-Paque PLUS. Nucleospin Tissue or Tissue XS kits were used to extract DNA from CD4-enriched, CD8-enriched or PBMC samples, and a Qubit 2.0 fluorometer was used for quantification. Genomic DNA underwent TCRB CDR3 sequencing using the immunoSEQ assay. The original pipeline was this. Only a few patient CD8+ clones larger than 1% matched published virus-specific TCRB sequences when compared against them. Only productive TCRB rearrangements were included in the analyses. Clonality was calculated as a Shannon entropy-based productive clonality index, and a clone was defined by a unique TCRB CDR3 sequence. The template counts of each clone relative to the total templates per sample were used to calculate repertoire overlap between two samples. Flow cytometry-measured V-gene usage correlated with V-gene usage from TCRB sequencing, with a Spearman r of less than 0.65. Here the immuneACCESS table is served through TCRdb, limited to in-frame sequences with V and J called. Missing clones are a known gap in these copies; in checked studies unresolved V genes cover under half, and the rest lacks a known reason. V and J calls and clone size are given by that table; D and trimming were obtained from the DNA. Present in this sample are around 20,000 clones, 55% to 80% of which were seen just once. Of the sample, over 15% falls within the top ten clones.

Material: CD8+ T cells sorted from blood. The clonotype was recovered from an adult with rheumatoid arthritis.

The DNA sequence reads TGTGCCAGCAGCTTGGGGGGCCGTAATCAGCCCCAGCATTTT. The encoded protein is CASSLGGRNQPQHF. The sequence links TRBV7-2 to TRBJ1-5; TRBD1 could be the D gene, as 6 bases match. The trim is 3 bases for V and 4 bases for J, with a gap of 10 bases between the germline ends. From the germline V gene, CDR1 is SGHTA and CDR2 is FQGNSA. The CDR3 measures 14 amino acids from cysteine to phenylalanine. CDR3 DNA only is kept here, 42 bases in frame from base 1.